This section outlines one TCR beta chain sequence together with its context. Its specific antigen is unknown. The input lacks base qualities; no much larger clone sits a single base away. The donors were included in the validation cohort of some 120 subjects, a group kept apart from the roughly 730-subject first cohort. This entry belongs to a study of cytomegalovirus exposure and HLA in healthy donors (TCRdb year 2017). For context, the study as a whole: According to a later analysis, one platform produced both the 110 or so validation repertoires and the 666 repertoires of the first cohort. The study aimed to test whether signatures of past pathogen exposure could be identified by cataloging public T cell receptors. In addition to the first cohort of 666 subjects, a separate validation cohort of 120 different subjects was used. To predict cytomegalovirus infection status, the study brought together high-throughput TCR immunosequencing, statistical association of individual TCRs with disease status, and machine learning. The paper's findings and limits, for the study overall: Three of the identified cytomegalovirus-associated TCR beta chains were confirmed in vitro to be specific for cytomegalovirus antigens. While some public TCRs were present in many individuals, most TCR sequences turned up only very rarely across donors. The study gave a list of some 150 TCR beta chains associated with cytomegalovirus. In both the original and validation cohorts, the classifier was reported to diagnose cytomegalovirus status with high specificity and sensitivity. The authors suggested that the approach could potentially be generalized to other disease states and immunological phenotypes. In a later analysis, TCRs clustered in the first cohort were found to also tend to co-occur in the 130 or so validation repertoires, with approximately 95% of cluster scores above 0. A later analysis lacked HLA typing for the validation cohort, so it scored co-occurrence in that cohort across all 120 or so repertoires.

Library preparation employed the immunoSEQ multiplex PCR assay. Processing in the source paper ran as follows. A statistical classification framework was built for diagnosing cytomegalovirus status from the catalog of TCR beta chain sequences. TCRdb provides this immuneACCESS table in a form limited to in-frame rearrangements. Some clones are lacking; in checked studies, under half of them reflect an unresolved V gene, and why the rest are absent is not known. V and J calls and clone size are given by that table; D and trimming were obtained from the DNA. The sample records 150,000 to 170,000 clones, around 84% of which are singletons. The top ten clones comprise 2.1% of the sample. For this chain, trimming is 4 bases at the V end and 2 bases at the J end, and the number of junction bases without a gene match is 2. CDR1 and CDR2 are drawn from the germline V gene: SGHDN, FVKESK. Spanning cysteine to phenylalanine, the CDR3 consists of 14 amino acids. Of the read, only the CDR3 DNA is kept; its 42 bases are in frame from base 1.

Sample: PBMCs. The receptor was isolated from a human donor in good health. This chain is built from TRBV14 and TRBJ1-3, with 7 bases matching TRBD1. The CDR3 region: CASSPGTAGNTIYF. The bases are TGTGCCAGCAGCCCCGGGACAGCTGGAAACACCATATATTTT.